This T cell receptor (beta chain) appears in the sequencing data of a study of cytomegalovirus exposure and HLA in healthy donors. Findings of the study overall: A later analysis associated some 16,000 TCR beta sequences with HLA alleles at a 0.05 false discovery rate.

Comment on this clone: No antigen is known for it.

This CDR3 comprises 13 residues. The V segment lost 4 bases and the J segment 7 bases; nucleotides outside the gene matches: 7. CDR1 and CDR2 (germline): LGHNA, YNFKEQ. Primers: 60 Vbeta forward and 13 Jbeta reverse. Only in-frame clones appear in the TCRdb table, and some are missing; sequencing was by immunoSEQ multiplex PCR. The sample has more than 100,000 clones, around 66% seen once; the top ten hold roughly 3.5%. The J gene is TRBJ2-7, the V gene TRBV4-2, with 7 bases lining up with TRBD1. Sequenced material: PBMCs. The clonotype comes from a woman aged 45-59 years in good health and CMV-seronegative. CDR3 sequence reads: CASSPRQGLEQYF. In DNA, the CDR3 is TGTGCCAGCAGCCCAAGACAGGGTTTGGAGCAGTACTTC.